Listed below are T cell receptor beta chains from one sample, sequenced in a study of cytomegalovirus exposure and HLA in healthy donors. Using immunoSEQ multiplex PCR, the repertoire was profiled, and TCRdb retains in-frame clones only, with some absent. The sample has approximately 79,000 clones, roughly 73% seen once. The sequenced sample consisted of PBMCs. Receptor source: a boy between 10 and 17 years old in good health and CMV-seronegative. Both conserved end residues are part of each CDR3. The order of the fields is clone size, D gene, V gene, J gene, CDR3 protein, CDR3 DNA. D genes are given only for firm matches. A row's size may be missing; if present it is once, few, many or a size class.

>.|.|TRBV6-5|TRBJ2-7
CASSANRNPSYEQYF
TGTGCCAGCAGTGCAAACAGGAACCCCTCCTACGAGCAGTACTTC
>.|.|TRBV25-1|TRBJ2-3
CASIGLYTDTQYF
TGTGCCAGCATCGGACTTTACACAGATACGCAGTATTTT
>once|.|TRBV28|TRBJ1-1
CASSLTRQSTEAFF
TGTGCCAGCAGTCTGACTCGCCAAAGCACTGAAGCTTTCTTT
>.|.|TRBV7-9|TRBJ1-1
CASSDRGGDEAFF
TGTGCCAGCAGCGATAGGGGGGGTGATGAAGCTTTCTTT
>.|.|TRBV6-5|TRBJ2-7
CASSYSPDRPYEQYF
TGTGCCAGCAGTTACTCCCCTGACAGGCCCTACGAGCAGTACTTC
>.|TRBD2|TRBV5-1|TRBJ2-3
CASSSTGGFTDTQYF
TGCGCCAGCAGTTCGACCGGGGGGTTCACAGATACGCAGTATTTT
>.|TRBD2|TRBV7-2|TRBJ2-7
CASSLETGTSAYEQYF
TGTGCCAGCAGCTTAGAGACCGGGACTAGCGCTTACGAGCAGTACTTC
>.|TRBD2|TRBV2|TRBJ2-5
CASKGAGGLMGETQYF
TGTGCCAGCAAGGGGGCGGGAGGGCTCATGGGAGAGACCCAGTACTTC
>.|TRBD1|TRBV5-8|TRBJ1-1
CASSLVGEGAFLYTEAFF
TGTGCCAGCAGCTTGGTCGGTGAGGGGGCCTTTTTGTACACTGAAGCTTTCTTT
>.|.|TRBV9|TRBJ1-1
CTSSAGGRNTEAFF
TGTACCAGCAGCGCCGGGGGGAGAAACACTGAAGCTTTCTTT
>.|TRBD2|TRBV30|TRBJ2-3
CAKGLGGTDTQYF
TGTGCCAAGGGACTAGGAGGCACAGATACGCAGTATTTT
>.|TRBD1|TRBV6-5|TRBJ2-7
CASSPGQGLYEQYF
TGTGCCAGCAGCCCGGGACAGGGGTTATACGAGCAGTACTTC
>.|.|TRBV7-9|TRBJ2-2
CASSLSGGGTGELFF
TGTGCCAGCAGCTTATCTGGGGGCGGAACCGGGGAGCTGTTTTTT
>few|.|TRBV28|TRBJ1-5
CASSLWDLGRNQPQHF
TGTGCCAGCAGTTTATGGGACTTAGGAAGGAATCAGCCCCAGCATTTT
>.|.|TRBV2|TRBJ1-5
CASSDSGDSNQPQHF
TGTGCCAGCAGTGATAGCGGAGATAGCAATCAGCCCCAGCATTTT
>.|.|TRBV9|TRBJ1-1
CASSGYPGGGTEAFF
TGTGCCAGCAGTGGGTACCCGGGTGGTGGCACTGAAGCTTTCTTT
>.|TRBD1|TRBV14|TRBJ1-2
CASSRDRAGYTF
TGTGCCAGCAGCCGCGACAGGGCCGGCTACACCTTC
>.|TRBD1|TRBV4-1|TRBJ1-5
CASSPLFLQGSNQPQHF
TGCGCCAGCAGCCCCTTGTTTCTACAGGGGAGTAATCAGCCCCAGCATTTT
>.|.|TRBV2|TRBJ2-1
CASSDNLRRNEQFF
TGTGCCAGCAGTGATAATTTGCGGCGGAATGAGCAGTTCTTC
>.|.|TRBV5-1|TRBJ1-1
CASSPTRVGREDTEAFF
TGCGCCAGCAGCCCCACCCGAGTGGGCCGGGAGGACACTGAAGCTTTCTTT
>.|.|TRBV9|TRBJ1-5
CASSVEGGLNQPQHF
TGTGCCAGCAGCGTAGAAGGGGGTCTAAATCAGCCCCAGCATTTT
>.|.|TRBV4-1|TRBJ1-2
CASSQTPNYGYTF
TGCGCCAGCAGCCAAACTCCGAACTATGGCTACACCTTC
>.|TRBD1|TRBV7-9|TRBJ1-1
CASSLAGQGRAFF
TGTGCCAGCAGCTTAGCGGGACAGGGGAGAGCTTTCTTT
>.|.|TRBV14|TRBJ1-1
CASSVWGGGFTEAFF
TGTGCCAGCAGCGTGTGGGGGGGAGGATTCACTGAAGCTTTCTTT
>.|.|TRBV10-1|TRBJ1-5
CASSDGSQPQHF
TGCGCCAGCAGTGATGGGAGTCAGCCCCAGCATTTT
>.|TRBD1|TRBV30|TRBJ1-5
CAYKQGTGNQPQHF
TGTGCCTACAAACAGGGGACGGGCAATCAGCCCCAGCATTTT
>.|.|TRBV4-1|TRBJ2-7
CASSPVTGSYEQYF
TGCGCCAGCAGCCCTGTAACAGGGTCCTACGAGCAGTACTTC
>few|.|TRBV4-1|TRBJ1-1
CASSQDSSEVRAFF
TGCGCCAGCAGCCAAGATTCCTCAGAGGTTAGGGCTTTCTTT
>.|.|TRBV6-1|TRBJ2-7
CASSDTGIDPEQYF
TGTGCCAGCAGTGATACAGGGATTGACCCCGAGCAGTACTTC
>.|.|TRBV5-1|TRBJ2-5
CASSPGGETQYF
TGCGCCAGCAGCCCCGGTGGAGAGACCCAGTACTTC
>.|TRBD1|TRBV7-6|TRBJ1-2
CASRAGTGGNYGYTF
TGTGCCAGCAGGGCCGGGACAGGGGGAAACTATGGCTACACCTTC
>few|.|TRBV2|TRBJ2-6
CASNRVRLAGANVLTF
TGTGCCAGCAACAGGGTCCGCCTCGCTGGGGCCAACGTCCTGACTTTC
>.|.|TRBV27|TRBJ1-2
CASSSNGDYGYTF
TGTGCCAGCAGTTCGAACGGAGACTATGGCTACACCTTC
>.|.|TRBV7-6|TRBJ2-1
CASSLISDEQFF
TGTGCCAGCAGCTTAATTTCCGATGAGCAGTTCTTC
>.|TRBD1|TRBV2|TRBJ1-2
CASKKQGADYGYTF
TGTGCCAGCAAGAAACAGGGGGCGGACTATGGCTACACCTTC
>.|.|TRBV7-2|TRBJ1-2
CASSLEGTQIGYTF
TGTGCCAGCAGCTTAGAAGGGACACAGATTGGCTACACCTTC
>.|TRBD1|TRBV30|TRBJ2-7
CAWSRDSFPYEQYF
TGTGCCTGGAGTAGGGACAGTTTTCCCTACGAGCAGTACTTC
>.|TRBD1|TRBV5-4|TRBJ2-7
CASRGQGNEQYF
TGTGCCAGCAGGGGACAGGGTAATGAGCAGTACTTC
>.|.|TRBV5-1|TRBJ1-2
CASSLDPVTYGYTF
TGCGCCAGCAGCTTGGATCCGGTGACATATGGCTACACCTTC
>.|TRBD2|TRBV27|TRBJ2-1
CASSLAGDEQFF
TGTGCCAGCAGTTTAGCGGGGGATGAGCAGTTCTTC
>.|TRBD1|TRBV27|TRBJ1-2
CASSSGQGARGYTF
TGTGCCAGCAGTTCGGGACAGGGGGCGCGTGGCTACACCTTC
>.|TRBD2|TRBV10-1|TRBJ2-2
CASGGESTGELFF
TGCGCCAGCGGGGGGGAATCTACCGGGGAGCTGTTTTTT
>.|TRBD1|TRBV30|TRBJ2-1
CAWDRQGPGNEQFF
TGTGCCTGGGACCGACAGGGGCCAGGGAATGAGCAGTTCTTC
>.|.|TRBV7-9|TRBJ1-2
CASSPPDSYGYTF
TGTGCCAGCAGCCCGCCGGACAGCTATGGCTACACCTTC
>.|.|TRBV7-2|TRBJ1-5
CASSSRGGGGNQPQHF
TGTGCCAGCAGCTCTAGGGGGGGAGGGGGCAATCAGCCCCAGCATTTT
>.|.|TRBV6-1|TRBJ2-1
CASSDTTGRYEQFF
TGTGCCAGCAGTGATACGACAGGGAGGTATGAGCAGTTCTTC
>.|.|TRBV6-1|TRBJ2-7
CASSEARREQYF
TGTGCCAGCAGTGAAGCGCGGAGGGAGCAGTACTTC
>.|.|TRBV11-2|TRBJ2-1
CASSQYNEQFF
TGTGCCAGCAGCCAGTACAATGAGCAGTTCTTC
>.|.|TRBV13|TRBJ2-3
CASSYAGLQSTDTQYF
TGTGCCAGCTCCTACGCGGGTCTACAAAGCACAGATACGCAGTATTTT
>.|.|TRBV19|TRBJ1-5
CASSIGEDQPQHF
TGTGCCAGTAGTATAGGTGAGGATCAGCCCCAGCATTTT
>few|.|TRBV6-5|TRBJ1-5
CASSYRENQPQHF
TGTGCCAGCAGTTACAGGGAGAACCAGCCCCAGCATTTT
>.|.|TRBV7-8|TRBJ1-2
CASSLDPGWVNYGYTF
TGTGCCAGCAGCTTAGATCCAGGGTGGGTGAACTATGGCTACACCTTC
>.|TRBD1|TRBV6-5|TRBJ2-7
CASTPTGGVVEQYF
TGTGCCAGCACCCCGACAGGGGGGGTTGTCGAGCAGTACTTC
>.|.|TRBV27|TRBJ2-1
CASSLTRSNEQFF
TGTGCCAGCAGTCTCACAAGATCCAATGAGCAGTTCTTC
>.|.|TRBV27|TRBJ2-3
CASARVADTQYF
TGTGCCAGCGCCCGGGTTGCAGATACGCAGTATTTT
>once|TRBD1|TRBV4-1|TRBJ2-3
CASSQIKGAGSTDTQYF
TGCGCCAGCAGCCAGATTAAGGGGGCCGGTAGCACAGATACGCAGTATTTT
>.|TRBD1|TRBV11-2|TRBJ2-7
CASSLGGGQGVMGEQYF
TGTGCCAGCAGCTTAGGTGGGGGACAGGGGGTTATGGGCGAGCAGTACTTC
>once|.|TRBV29-1|TRBJ2-7
CSVLTGTYEQYF
TGCAGCGTCCTGACAGGAACCTACGAGCAGTACTTC
>.|.|TRBV6-4|TRBJ1-5
CASSDSDKVSIGRANNQPQHF
TGTGCCAGCAGTGACTCCGACAAAGTTTCCATTGGCAGGGCAAACAATCAGCCCCAGCATTTT